The next 17 T cell receptor beta chains were all read from a single sample in a study of T cell responses to AZD1222 COVID-19 vaccine (dated by TCRdb to about 2021). Library method: the immunoSEQ multiplex PCR assay. What TCRdb holds here is the immuneACCESS table cut down to in-frame rearrangements. Part of the clones is not present; checked against another copy, under half of the missing clones reflect an unresolved V gene, and the others are unexplained. Recorded for this sample are 95,000 or so clones; around nine tenths of them occurred a single time. The top ten clones comprise approximately 2.6% of the sample. Interpreted using the paper, the time point label stands for: baseline before first vaccination. The treatment or condition tag for this specimen amounts to: meningococcal conjugate vaccine given as trial control. The starting material was peripheral blood, obtained on day 0 of MenACWY control vaccination. The receptors originated from an adult in good health.

This chain links TRBV20-1 with TRBJ1-5; D is unclear. The length of the CDR3 is 14 residues. Germline V gives CDR1 DFQATT, CDR2 SNEGSKA (reference sequence). Trimming shortened V by 3 bases and J by 3 bases, and 12 bases separated the two germline ends. CDR3 coding DNA: TGCAGTGCTAGTTTTGGTTCTGCCAATCAGCCCCAGCATTTT. It encodes CSASFGSANQPQHF.

This clone was seen more than once but under ten times. This chain connects TRBV11-2 to TRBJ2-5; 9 bases match TRBD1. Germline CDR1 SGHAT, CDR2 FQNNGV. The length of the CDR3 is 14 residues. V shed 7 bases and J 5 bases; nucleotides not matched to a gene: 8. The CDR3 spells CASTWTGDGETQYF. CDR3 nucleotides: TGTGCCAGCACGTGGACAGGGGACGGGGAGACCCAGTACTTC.

V is TRBV2 and J is TRBJ2-7, with 7 nucleotides matching TRBD2. The CDR3 loop spans 17 amino acids. The V gene end was trimmed by 7 bases and the J gene end by 1 base; junction bases not matched to a gene: 16. Germline V gene data show CDR1 as SNHLY and CDR2 as FYNNEI. CDR3 loop: CASTGGAGRGNSYEQYF. In DNA form, the CDR3 reads TGTGCCAGCACGGGTGGTGCCGGGCGGGGGAATTCCTACGAGCAGTACTTC.

This chain connects TRBV10-2 to TRBJ1-2; D unclear. CDR3 size: 13 residues. Germline CDR1 is WSHSY and CDR2 is SAAADI. The V gene lost 3 bases and the J gene lost 4 bases, with 9 bases spanning the gap. The CDR3, as DNA: TGCGCCAGCAGTGATTTAGGAATCTATGGCTACACCTTC. Translation gives CASSDLGIYGYTF.

The chain is built from TRBV9 and TRBJ2-1; TRBD2 matches at 14 bases. This CDR3 is 14 amino acids long. The V gene end was trimmed by 3 bases and the J gene end by 10 bases; junction bases not matched to a gene: 3. CDR1 is SGDLS, CDR2 YYNGEE, per germline. DNA for the CDR3: TGTGCCAGCAGCGCCGGGACTAGCGGGGGCGAGCAGTTCTTC. Translated: CASSAGTSGGEQFF.

This rearrangement joins TRBV4-1 to TRBJ1-4, with TRBD1 identical over 7 bases. Germline V CDR1 and CDR2: MGHRA, YSYEKL. The CDR3 loop spans 14 amino acids. J lost 7 bases, V lost 5 bases, and 7 bases had no gene match. The CDR3 DNA sequence: TGCGCCAGCAGCATTGGACAGGCTGGTGAAAAACTGTTTTTT. Its protein product is CASSIGQAGEKLFF.

This rearrangement joins TRBV7-9 to TRBJ1-4; 7 nucleotides match TRBD1. V shed 9 bases, J shed 4 bases, and the junction held 11 bases outside the gene matches. Germline CDR1 is SEHNR and CDR2 is FQNEAQ (reference sequence). The CDR3 sequence is 15 residues long. The DNA for the CDR3 is TGTGCCAGTGCTCGAGGGGACAGCGGTAATGAAAAACTGTTTTTT. Its protein is CASARGDSGNEKLFF.

The gene calls are TRBV18 and TRBJ1-2; no firm D call. This CDR3 has 12 residues. The germline CDR1 and CDR2 sequences are KGHSH and LQKENI. Trimming shortened V by 5 bases and J by 1 base, and 5 bases separated the two germline ends. The CDR3 region is CASSSNNYGYTF. CDR3 coding DNA: TGTGCCAGCTCATCTAATAACTATGGCTACACCTTC.

The chain combines TRBV5-1 with TRBJ1-1; the D is unclear. The CDR3 runs 14 residues. Germline CDR1 reads SGHRS; CDR2 reads YFSETQ. Trimming cost V 0 bases and J 1 base, with 7 bases left between them. CDR3 sequence reads: CASSLAGKNTEAFF. CDR3 in DNA: TGCGCCAGCAGCTTGGCTGGCAAGAACACTGAAGCTTTCTTT.

The gene calls are TRBV11-2 and TRBJ2-1; possibly TRBD2 for D (6 bases). The CDR3 has 12 amino acids. V lost 4 bases and J 6 bases, leaving 7 bases between the germline ends. Germline CDR1 SGHAT, CDR2 FQNNGV. This CDR3 is CASSWGVNEQFF. DNA of the CDR3: TGTGCCAGCAGCTGGGGGGTCAATGAGCAGTTCTTC.

The rearrangement joins TRBV5-1 to TRBJ2-2; perhaps TRBD1 as D (5 bases). Trimming stripped 0 bases from V and 3 bases from J, with 9 bases between. In germline, CDR1 is SGHRS, CDR2 YFSETQ. The CDR3 consists of 15 residues. The CDR3 loop reads CASSLEGPDTGELFF. In DNA form, the CDR3 reads TGCGCCAGCAGCTTGGAGGGGCCGGACACCGGGGAGCTGTTTTTT. Full variable domain (missing parts from reference TRBV5-1 and TRBJ2-2): KAGVTQTPRYLIKTRGQQVTLSCSPISGHRSVSWYQQTPGQGLQFLFEYFSETQRNKGNFPGRFSGRQFSNSRSEMNVSTLELGDSALYLCASSLEGPDTGELFFGEGSRLTVL.

The rearrangement uses TRBV19 and TRBJ2-5; weak D call: TRBD2 (5 bases). Germline V gene data show CDR1 as LNHDA and CDR2 as SQIVND (reference sequence). Trimming left V 3 bases short and J 6 bases short, with 14 bases between. The CDR3 is 14 residues long. CDR3 region: CASSIQRDRKTQYF. CDR3 sequence (DNA): TGTGCCAGTAGTATTCAGAGGGATAGAAAGACCCAGTACTTC.

The chain has TRBV27 and TRBJ2-3; 12 bases match TRBD2. The V segment lost 2 bases and the J segment 8 bases; nucleotides outside the gene matches: 5. The V gene's germline CDR1 is MNHEY and CDR2 SMNVEV (reference sequence). The CDR3 extends over 15 amino acids. The CDR3 nucleotides read TGTGCCAGCAGTTTAGGGACTAGCGGGTCAGGTACGCAGTATTTT. Translated: CASSLGTSGSGTQYF.

About this clone itself: Germline and junction disagree at one end, which may indicate a read error. CDR3 loop: CASSLGGQGNEKLFF. The CDR3 nucleotides read TGTGCTAGCAGCTTAGGTGGACAGGGGAACGAAAAACTGTTTTTT. V usage is TRBV7-7 and J usage is TRBJ1-4; TRBD1 aligns across 9 bases. CDR1 is SSHAT, CDR2 FNYEAQ, per germline (reference sequence). The CDR3 has 15 residues.

The chain links TRBV5-6 to TRBJ1-4, with TRBD1 as a possible D gene (5 bases). V was clipped by 0 bases and J by 9 bases, with 6 bases between them. The germline CDR1 and CDR2 sequences are SGHDT and YYEEEE. CDR3 size: 12 residues. The CDR3 protein is CASSLGTQKLFF. DNA for the CDR3: TGTGCCAGCAGCTTGGGGACACAAAAACTGTTTTTT. Combining the CDR3 with reference TRBV5-6 and TRBJ1-4 gives the whole variable domain DAGVTQSPTHLIKTRGQQVTLRCSPKSGHDTVSWYQQALGQGPQFIFQYYEEEERQRGNFPDRFSGHQFPNYSSELNVNALLLGDSALYLCASSLGTQKLFFGSGTQLSVL.

The chain is built from TRBV20-1 and TRBJ2-1; 8 bases agree with TRBD2. This CDR3 is 14 amino acids long. With V trimmed by 3 bases and J by 5 bases, 6 bases remained unmatched. Germline lookup yields CDR1 DFQATT and CDR2 SNEGSKA (reference sequence). CDR3 coding DNA: TGCAGTGCTAGTGGGGGGACTAGTAACAATGAGCAGTTCTTC. Protein sequence: CSASGGTSNNEQFF.

The J gene is TRBJ1-5, the V gene TRBV4-1; D uncertain. V was shortened by 2 bases and J by 3 bases, with 5 bases between the two germline ends. The germline V gene encodes CDR1 MGHRA and CDR2 YSYEKL. The CDR3 has 13 residues. CDR3 DNA sequence: TGCGCCAGCAGCCAAAATGTCAATCAGCCCCAGCATTTT. This encodes CASSQNVNQPQHF.